Presented here are 28 T cell receptor beta chains from one specimen sequenced in a study of tumor and adjacent non-tumor tissue in lung cancer. A modified ARM-PCR protocol with three rounds of nested PCR amplified TCRbeta. One entry per CDR3 protein results from TCRdb running MiXCR on the multiplex PCR reads. Of fewer than 150,000 distinct CDR3 sequences detected, approximately 72% appear once; the ten largest clones hold about 20%. No cell sorting was done before RNA was extracted from the tissue. Source material: lung tumor tissue. These receptors came from a man aged 60 to 69 with small cell lung cancer.

Details on this clonotype: Here the CDR3 omits its conserved ending phenylalanine or tryptophan, so a read error is the likely source. This CDR3 is CASSLGQADEQYI. DNA of the CDR3: TGTGCCAGCTCGCTAGGACAGGCGGACGAGCAGTACATC. The chain recombines TRBV18 with TRBJ2-7; 7 bases are a match to TRBD1. V shed 6 bases, J shed 5 bases, and the junction held 7 bases outside the gene matches. The germline V gene has CDR1 KGHSH and CDR2 LQKENI. CDR3 size: 13 residues.

Details on this clonotype: A junction boundary mismatches the germline segment, possibly from a read error. The chain carries TRBV7-8 and TRBJ2-5; D possibly corresponds to TRBD1 (5 bases). The CDR3 is 13 amino acids. The V gene's germline CDR1 is SGHVS and CDR2 FQNEAQ. In nucleotides, the CDR3 is TGTGCCAGCAGCTGGCGACAGTCGGAGATCCAGTACTTC. It codes for CASSWRQSEIQYF.

This clonotype was seen ten or more times. The chain has TRBV20-1 and TRBJ1-1; 7 bases line up with TRBD1. The CDR3 spans 14 residues. The germline CDR1 and CDR2 sequences are DFQATT and SNEGSKA (reference sequence). Germline trimming cut 3 bases from V and 1 base from J; bases unmatched to any gene: 5. This CDR3 is CSARGQSGNTEAFF. In DNA form, the CDR3 reads TGCAGTGCTAGGGGACAGTCGGGGAACACTGAAGCTTTCTTT.

In the case of this clonotype: A read error may account for a junction end that differs from germline. The chain recombines TRBV6-1 with TRBJ1-5; D not certain. CDR1 and CDR2 (germline): MNHNS, SASEGT. The CDR3 runs 13 residues. Here the CDR3 reads CDSSLEGNQPHHF. CDR3 nucleotide sequence: TGTGACAGCAGTTTGGAGGGCAATCAGCCCCACCATTTT.

This clonotype was seen a few times. The gene calls are TRBV20-1 and TRBJ2-1, with TRBD2 matching 11 bases. CDR1 is DFQATT and CDR2 is SNEGSKA in the germline V gene (reference sequence). The CDR3 has 14 residues. Germline trimming cut 6 bases from V and 4 bases from J; bases unmatched to any gene: 5. CDR3 sequence reads: CSAVGTSGYNEQFF. The CDR3 nucleotides are TGCAGTGCCGTGGGGACTAGCGGATACAATGAGCAGTTCTTC.

This CDR3 reads CASNRGGQPQHF. CDR3 bases: TGTGCCAGCAACCGGGGAGGTCAGCCCCAGCATTTT. This chain joins TRBV6-6 and TRBJ1-5; D gene uncertain. Trimming pared 7 bases from V and 6 bases from J, leaving 10 bases between. Germline V gene lookup returns CDR1 MNHNY and CDR2 SVGAGI (reference sequence). The CDR3 extends over 12 amino acids.

This clonotype appeared many times. The chain employs TRBV12-3 or TRBV12-4 and TRBJ2-2, with 10 positions matching TRBD1. V lost 5 bases to trimming and J lost 7 bases; unmatched junction nucleotides: 7. CDR3 length: 15 amino acids. The CDR3 sequence is CASSPRDRGFGELFF. CDR3 in DNA: TGTGCCAGCAGTCCCCGGGACAGGGGTTTCGGGGAGCTGTTTTTT.

This clonotype has only a few counts. The chain links TRBV30 to TRBJ2-7; D is possibly TRBD1 (7 bases). The V and J ends lost 7 bases and 7 bases respectively, with 20 bases between them. This CDR3 is built from 13 residues. The germline gives CDR1 GTSNPN, CDR2 SVGIG (reference sequence). CDR3 bases: TGTGCCTACCAGGGGGGATATGCTAGAGAGCAGTACTTC. Translation gives CAYQGGYAREQYF.

The chain uses TRBV6-6 and TRBJ2-3; D unclear. This CDR3 has 12 residues. Trimming took 5 bases from V and 5 from J, leaving 8 bases between them. Germline-derived CDR1 and CDR2 are MNHNY and SVGAGI (reference sequence). Written as DNA, the CDR3 is TGTGCCAGCAGTCACATGGGAGATACGCAGTATTTT. Its protein is CASSHMGDTQYF.

Remarks on this clonotype: An end of the junction differs from the germline gene, which may be a read error. CDR3 residues: CVSSSYNEQFF. The CDR3 nucleotides read TGTGTCAGCAGCTCCTATAATGAGCAGTTCTTC. The chain carries TRBV7-9 and TRBJ2-1; D unresolved. The CDR3 consists of 11 residues. CDR1 SEHNR and CDR2 FQNEAQ come from the germline V gene (reference sequence).

A word on this clonotype: Mismatch with germline at one junction end may stem from a read error. The chain carries TRBV12-3 or TRBV12-4 and TRBJ2-7, with a tentative D call TRBD2 (5 bases). This CDR3 region has 13 residues. CDR3 protein: CSSSLAPSYEQYF. For the CDR3, the DNA is TGTTCCAGCAGTTTAGCGCCTTCGTACGAGCAGTACTTC.

Turning to this clonotype: The germline gene is not matched at one end of the junction; a read error may be the cause. CDR3 DNA sequence: TGTTCCAGCAGCCCATTGACCGACCCGCGGGGGGAGCTGTTTTTT. Its protein product is CSSSPLTDPRGELFF. The gene calls are TRBV14 and TRBJ2-2; D not certain. Germline V CDR1 and CDR2: SGHDN, FVKESK. CDR3 length: 15 amino acids.

The count of this clonotype is one. Germline is not matched at one junction end, which may reflect a read error. This chain connects TRBV20-1 to TRBJ1-5, with D possibly matching TRBD1 (5 bases). CDR3 length: 16 amino acids. CDR1 is DFQATT and CDR2 is SNEGSKA in the germline V gene (reference sequence). The CDR3 loop is CSAKSRGGRSNQPLHF. CDR3 DNA sequence: TGCAGTGCTAAGTCTAGGGGAGGACGGAGCAATCAGCCCCTGCATTTT.

The chain joins TRBV12-3 or TRBV12-4 to TRBJ2-5; D gene uncertain. The CDR3 has 14 residues. V shed 9 bases and J shed 7 bases, with 21 bases lying between them. The CDR3 sequence is CASALAGGIVTQYF. Written as DNA, the CDR3 is TGTGCCAGTGCACTCGCTGGCGGTATAGTGACCCAGTACTTC.

The chain has TRBV29-1 and TRBJ2-3; 8 bases match TRBD2. V shed 4 bases and J 6 bases; nucleotides not matched to a gene: 9. In germline, CDR1 is SQVTM, CDR2 ANQGSEA. CDR3 length: 14 amino acids. The CDR3 loop is CSVGLAGRMDTQYF. For the CDR3, the DNA is TGCAGCGTTGGGTTAGCGGGACGTATGGATACGCAGTATTTT.

This clonotype came up many times. The chain is built from TRBV12-3 or TRBV12-4 and TRBJ1-1, with TRBD1 as a possible D gene (6 bases). V lost 7 bases, J lost 4 bases, and 16 bases lay in between. The CDR3 totals 14 residues. The CDR3 DNA reads TGTGCCAGCAACAAGGGGGGGGCTGGCACTGAAGCTTTCTTT. Its translation is CASNKGGAGTEAFF.

Notes on this clonotype: Germline and junction disagree at one end, which may indicate a read error. The V and J genes are TRBV28 and TRBJ2-5; the match to TRBD2 covers 10 bases. The CDR3 contains 13 residues. Germline CDR1 reads MDHEN; CDR2 reads SYDVKM. CDR3 in DNA: TGTACCAGCAGTCGTAGCGGGAGGAGGGCCCAGTACTTC. Amino acids: CTSSRSGRRAQYF.

The chain joins TRBV10-2 to TRBJ2-7, with D maybe TRBD1 (6 bases). V lost 10 bases to trimming and J lost 1 base, with 14 bases between them. Germline V gives CDR1 WSHSY, CDR2 SAAADI. The CDR3 is made up of 13 amino acids. The CDR3 nucleotides read TGCGCCAACAGCATAGGGGGTTCCTACGAGCAGTACTTC. Residues: CANSIGGSYEQYF.

This clonotype was observed a single time. A much larger clone sits a single nucleotide away, making a read error possible. The chain recombines TRBV29-1 with TRBJ1-2, with a weak D call TRBD1 (5 bases). The CDR3 is made up of 13 amino acids. CDR1 is SQVTM, CDR2 ANQGSEA, per germline. The CDR3: CGVERAGVYGYTF. In nucleotides, the CDR3 is TGCGGCGTTGAAAGGGCGGGGGTCTATGGCTACACCTTC.

In the case of this clonotype: Being one base from a much bigger clone, this may be a read error. V is TRBV5-1 and J is TRBJ2-5; 7 bases match TRBD1. With V trimmed by 2 bases and J by 6 bases, 7 bases remained unmatched. The CDR3 runs to 14 residues. Germline values: CDR1 SGHRS, CDR2 YFSETQ. The CDR3 DNA is TGCGCCAGCAGCTTCACAGGGGTTGACAAGACCCAGTACTTC. Translating it yields CASSFTGVDKTQYF.

Worth noting for this clonotype: At one boundary the junction diverges from the germline segment, which might be a read error. V and J are TRBV11-2 and TRBJ1-1; D is unclear. Germline V gives CDR1 SGHAT, CDR2 FQNNGV. This CDR3 is built from 13 residues. The CDR3 DNA reads as TGTGCCAGCAGCCCTCGAAGTGAGCTTGAAGCTCTCTTT. Its translation is CASSPRSELEALF.

Turning to this clonotype: Without the conserved terminal phenylalanine or tryptophan, this CDR3 likely stems from a read error. This rearrangement joins TRBV7-8 to TRBJ2-7, with D unclear. CDR1 is SGHVS, CDR2 FQNEAQ, per germline. This CDR3 comprises 13 residues. The CDR3 DNA is TGTGTCAGCAGCTTCTCGCGATCCTACGAGCAGTACTTA. Its protein product is CVSSFSRSYEQYL.

This clonotype was seen a few times. The CDR3 DNA reads TGTGCCTGGAGCTCCAAGGCTCGCATTCAGTACTTC. Its protein is CAWSSKARIQYF. The chain employs TRBV30 and TRBJ2-4; D is unresolved. Germline loops: CDR1 GTSNPN, CDR2 SVGIG (reference sequence). V was pared by 3 bases and J by 9 bases, with 12 bases between. The CDR3 sequence is 12 residues long. The full variable domain, rest sourced from reference TRBV30 and TRBJ2-4, is SQTIHQWPATLVQPVGSPLSLECTVEGTSNPNLYWYRQAAGRGLQLLFYSVGIGQISSEVPQNLSASRPQDRQFILSSKKLLLSDSGFYLCAWSSKARIQYFGAGTRLSVL.

Turning to this clonotype: A junction boundary mismatches the germline segment, possibly from a read error. The gene calls are TRBV7-8 and TRBJ2-3; tentatively, D is TRBD1 (6 bases). Germline V CDR1 and CDR2: SGHVS, FQNEAQ. The CDR3 contains 13 residues. The CDR3 is CTSSSRRGGTQYF. The CDR3 DNA is TGTACCAGCAGCTCCCGCAGGGGCGGGACGCAGTATTTT.

This clonotype has a count of ten or more. This chain joins TRBV5-5 and TRBJ2-7, with D perhaps TRBD1 or TRBD2 (5 bases each). Looked up from germline, CDR1 is SGHKS and CDR2 is YYEKEE (reference sequence). V lost 4 bases, J lost 7 bases, and 15 bases lay in between. The CDR3 consists of 13 residues. CDR3 sequence: CASSARDLREQYV. The CDR3 DNA reads TGTGCCAGCAGCGCCCGGGACCTAAGGGAGCAGTACGTC.

There are a few counts of this clonotype. The chain recombines TRBV6-5 with TRBJ2-2; D may be TRBD1 (6 bases). The V end lost 5 bases, the J end lost 2 bases, and 12 bases lay between the germline ends. This CDR3 region has 15 residues. The germline gives CDR1 MNHEY, CDR2 SVGAGI. CDR3 in amino acids: CASSHQGFNTGELFF. For the CDR3, the DNA is TGTGCCAGCAGTCACCAGGGGTTTAACACCGGGGAGCTGTTTTTT.

This clonotype was detected only a few times. The V gene is TRBV4-2, the J gene TRBJ1-2; 7 bases fit TRBD1. With 2 bases clipped from V and 6 bases from J, the junction kept 9 bases outside the gene matches. Germline values: CDR1 LGHNA, CDR2 YNFKEQ. The CDR3 has 15 residues. The CDR3 DNA reads TGTGCCAGCAGCCAAAAAGGAGGGGGCGGTGATGGCTACACCTTC. Its protein is CASSQKGGGGDGYTF.

To note about this clonotype: At one of its ends the junction is not consistent with the germline gene, which may arise from a read error. This sequence joins TRBV11-3 and TRBJ1-2; TRBD1 matches at 8 bases. The CDR3 is made up of 13 amino acids. Germline V gives CDR1 SGHNT, CDR2 YENEEA. Here the CDR3 DNA reads TGTACCAGCAGCCTGGACAGGGATTATGGCTACACCTTC. Its translation is CTSSLDRDYGYTF. The full variable domain, rest sourced from reference TRBV11-3 and TRBJ1-2, is EAGVVQSPRYKIIEKKQPVAFWCNPISGHNTLYWYLQNLGQGPELLIRYENEEAVDDSQLPKDRFSAERLKGVDSTLKIQPAELGDSAVYLCTSSLDRDYGYTFGSGTRLTVV.